One and the same sample provided the 23 T cell receptor beta chains below, sequenced in a study of memory CD4+ T cells and cytomegalovirus serostatus. Single viable CD3+CD4+CD8-CD45RO+ cells were sorted as the memory CD4+ T cells. Clones were read by immunoSEQ multiplex PCR, and TCRdb kept only the in-frame ones, dropping some. The table lists more than 45,000 clones, about 70% of them singletons. Material for sequencing was memory CD4+ T cells from blood. Receptors were obtained from an adult in good health and CMV-seropositive.

V and J are TRBV27 and TRBJ2-1, with 8 nucleotides matching TRBD1. The CDR3 contains 15 residues. The ends lost 3 bases at V and 0 bases at J; junction bases unmatched: 1. The germline gives CDR1 MNHEY, CDR2 SMNVEV (reference sequence). As DNA, the CDR3 is TGTGCCAGCAGTTTTACAGGGGGCTCCTACAATGAGCAGTTCTTC. Its translation: CASSFTGGSYNEQFF.

This clone has a handful of counts. One junction end disagrees with the germline gene, perhaps due to a read error. The chain joins TRBV7-7 to TRBJ1-1, with a tentative D call TRBD1 (5 bases). The CDR3 length is 13 residues. Per germline, CDR1 SSHAT and CDR2 FNYEAQ (reference sequence). CDR3 region: CASSWGRHTEAFF. The CDR3 DNA follows: TGTGCTAGCAGCTGGGGACGGCACACTGAAGCTTTCTTT.

V and J are TRBV5-1 and TRBJ2-2; no clear D. Germline loops: CDR1 SGHRS, CDR2 YFSETQ. The CDR3 is made up of 14 amino acids. V lost 4 bases, J lost 4 bases, and 11 bases lay in between. This CDR3 is CASSQSVSTGELFF. In nucleotides, the CDR3 is TGCGCCAGCAGCCAATCCGTTAGCACCGGGGAGCTGTTTTTT.

J is TRBJ2-5 and V is TRBV18; 8 nucleotides line up with TRBD1. From germline, CDR1 is KGHSH and CDR2 LQKENI. The CDR3 loop spans 14 amino acids. The ends lost 2 bases at V and 6 bases at J; junction bases unmatched: 5. In DNA, the CDR3 is TGTGCCAGCTCACCAAGACAGGGGATGAAGACCCAGTACTTC. This codes for CASSPRQGMKTQYF.

This clone was observed a handful of times. The V call is TRBV5-1, the J call TRBJ2-5, with D unresolved. Trimming took off 5 bases at V and 0 bases at J, with 5 bases between the two ends. This CDR3 is built from 12 residues. From germline, CDR1 is SGHRS and CDR2 YFSETQ. CDR3 sequence (DNA): TGCGCCAGCAGATGGGACCAAGAGACCCAGTACTTC. This encodes CASRWDQETQYF.

The rearrangement joins TRBV6-1 to TRBJ2-5; possible D gene TRBD1, 5 bases. CDR1 is MNHNS, CDR2 SASEGT, per germline. Trimming stripped 0 bases from V and 3 bases from J, with 11 bases between. CDR3 size: 15 residues. CDR3 DNA sequence: TGTGCCAGCAGTGAAGCGTGGGGCACCGAAGAGACCCAGTACTTC. This encodes CASSEAWGTEETQYF.

The chain is built from TRBV2 and TRBJ2-3, with 8 bases identical to TRBD2. The length of the CDR3 is 17 residues. The J segment lost 3 bases and the V segment lost 8 bases, leaving 16 bases of the junction unmatched. CDR1 is SNHLY and CDR2 is FYNNEI in the germline V gene. CDR3 DNA sequence: TGTGCCAGCGGGACGGGGGGGCCCACCGCCGCAACAGATACGCAGTATTTT. Its protein is CASGTGGPTAATDTQYF.

This sequence joins TRBV4-2 and TRBJ1-4; TRBD1 matches at 7 bases. J lost 8 bases, V lost 4 bases, and 13 bases had no gene match. This CDR3 is built from 16 residues. CDR1 LGHNA and CDR2 YNFKEQ come from the germline V gene. The CDR3, as DNA: TGTGCCAGCAGCCGACAGCCAGACAGGGTGGAGGAAAAACTGTTTTTT. Protein: CASSRQPDRVEEKLFF.

The chain couples TRBV2 to TRBJ2-2; 10 bases are a match to TRBD2. V lost 7 bases and J lost 4; bases outside the gene matches: 12. This CDR3 spans 17 amino acids. Germline assignment: CDR1 SNHLY and CDR2 FYNNEI. CDR3 loop: CASTPQGLALSTGELFF. CDR3 bases: TGTGCCAGCACCCCTCAGGGACTAGCGTTGAGCACCGGGGAGCTGTTTTTT.

In this sample, this clone turned up a few times. The chain couples TRBV19 to TRBJ1-1; D may be TRBD1 (5 bases). Trimming cost V 5 bases and J 7 bases, with 14 bases left between them. The CDR3 is 13 residues long. CDR1 is LNHDA, CDR2 SQIVND, per germline (reference sequence). CDR3 loop: CASSLSQVGEAFF. In nucleotides, the CDR3 is TGTGCCAGTAGTCTTTCACAGGTTGGTGAAGCTTTCTTT.

There are a few counts of this clone. The chain recombines TRBV29-1 with TRBJ2-3; TRBD1 agrees at 8 bases. V lost 6 bases, J lost 1 base, and 6 bases stayed unmatched. Germline assignment: CDR1 SQVTM and CDR2 ANQGSEA. The CDR3 is 14 residues long. This chain's CDR3 is CSVSRGRGTDTQYF. CDR3 DNA: TGCAGCGTCAGCAGGGGGCGGGGCACAGATACGCAGTATTTT.

This chain links TRBV29-1 with TRBJ2-5, with D hard to call. V was cut by 6 bases and J by 1 base, with 6 bases left in between. The CDR3 extends over 11 amino acids. Germline CDR1 is SQVTM and CDR2 is ANQGSEA. The CDR3 bases are TGCAGCGTGGAAAGCCAAGAGACCCAGTACTTC. Protein: CSVESQETQYF.

The CDR3 DNA sequence: TGTGCCAGCAGCGGGACAGGGGGGTACGAGCAGTACTTC. It is translated as CASSGTGGYEQYF. This chain joins TRBV9 and TRBJ2-7; 10 bases map to TRBD1. The CDR3 has 13 amino acids. Germline V lookup: CDR1 SGDLS, CDR2 YYNGEE. The V gene end was trimmed by 3 bases and the J gene end by 4 bases; junction bases not matched to a gene: 1.

The V gene is TRBV7-8, the J gene TRBJ2-2, with D possibly being TRBD1 (7 bases). The CDR3 is 16 residues long. The V and J ends lost 3 bases and 4 bases respectively, with 15 bases between them. The germline gives CDR1 SGHVS, CDR2 FQNEAQ. The CDR3 region has the DNA TGTGCCAGCAGCTTTCTCCCAGGGGGGTTCACCGGGGAGCTGTTTTTT. This codes for CASSFLPGGFTGELFF.

The rearrangement links TRBV6-1 to TRBJ1-4; D not certain. Germline CDR1 reads MNHNS; CDR2 reads SASEGT. CDR3 size: 15 residues. Trimming shortened V by 5 bases and J by 1 base, and 11 bases separated the two germline ends. In DNA, the CDR3 is TGTGCCAGCAGTCGGACTGATGAAACTAATGAAAAACTGTTTTTT. It yields the protein CASSRTDETNEKLFF.

This chain uses TRBV7-2 with TRBJ2-7; 9 nucleotides align to TRBD1. The germline V gene encodes CDR1 SGHTA and CDR2 FQGNSA. J lost 2 bases, V lost 5 bases, and 7 bases had no gene match. CDR3 length: 15 amino acids. CDR3 sequence reads: CASSTTGGPTYEQYF. The CDR3 DNA sequence: TGTGCCAGCAGCACCACAGGGGGCCCGACCTACGAGCAGTACTTC.

V is TRBV2 and J is TRBJ1-2; 7 bases align to TRBD1. The CDR3 extends over 14 amino acids. Germline CDR1 and CDR2: SNHLY and FYNNEI. V shed 8 bases and J 5 bases; nucleotides not matched to a gene: 11. In DNA form, the CDR3 reads TGTGCCAGCTCACTCCAGGGGGGGAGGTATGGCTACACCTTC. This sequence encodes CASSLQGGRYGYTF.

This clone came up a few times. The chain employs TRBV27 and TRBJ2-4; 13 nucleotides align to TRBD2. The J segment lost 4 bases and the V segment lost 4 bases, leaving 10 bases of the junction unmatched. The CDR3 runs to 18 residues. CDR1 is MNHEY and CDR2 is SMNVEV in the germline V gene (reference sequence). For the CDR3, the DNA is TGTGCCAGCAGTTCAACCTCGGGACTAGCGGGACTGAAAAACATTCAGTACTTC. Its translation is CASSSTSGLAGLKNIQYF.

The chain uses TRBV6-1 and TRBJ1-6; D ambiguous. This CDR3 region has 13 residues. CDR1 is MNHNS, CDR2 SASEGT, per germline. V lost 3 bases, J lost 10 bases, and 10 bases lay in between. CDR3 sequence: CASSDLGGSPLHF. In DNA form, the CDR3 reads TGTGCCAGCAGTGATCTCGGCGGCTCACCCCTCCACTTT.

The CDR3 nucleotides are TGTGCCAGCAGCGTAGGAACAGTCTCCACTGAAGCTTTCTTT. Translating gives CASSVGTVSTEAFF. The chain is built from TRBV9 and TRBJ1-1; D is ambiguous. Trimming pared 0 bases from V and 4 bases from J, leaving 10 bases between. In germline, CDR1 is SGDLS, CDR2 YYNGEE. There are 14 residues in the CDR3.

The V call is TRBV28, the J call TRBJ1-1, with 7 bases aligning to TRBD1. The germline V gene has CDR1 MDHEN and CDR2 SYDVKM. This CDR3 is 16 amino acids long. The V and J ends lost 5 bases and 3 bases, in that order; junction bases with no gene match: 12. The CDR3 here is CASSPSASRGDTEAFF. Here the CDR3 DNA reads TGTGCCAGCAGTCCATCCGCCTCCAGGGGGGACACTGAAGCTTTCTTT.

The rearrangement joins TRBV5-4 to TRBJ2-7; tentative D call: TRBD1 (5 bases). The CDR3 sequence is 12 residues long. V dropped 4 bases and J dropped 6 bases, with 11 bases sitting between them. CDR1 and CDR2 (germline): SGHNT, YYREEE (reference sequence). DNA for the CDR3: TGTGCCAGCAGCACCCCAGGGTTCGAGCAGTACTTC. Protein sequence: CASSTPGFEQYF.

DNA for the CDR3: TGTGCCAGCAGCCAAGTACTTGACCGACAGGGGGCTGGAAACACCATATATTTT. It codes for CASSQVLDRQGAGNTIYF. The chain joins TRBV4-2 to TRBJ1-3, with 9 positions matching TRBD1. The CDR3 has 18 amino acids. Trimming cost V 1 base and J 2 bases; bases outside gene matches: 9. The germline V gene encodes CDR1 LGHNA and CDR2 YNFKEQ.